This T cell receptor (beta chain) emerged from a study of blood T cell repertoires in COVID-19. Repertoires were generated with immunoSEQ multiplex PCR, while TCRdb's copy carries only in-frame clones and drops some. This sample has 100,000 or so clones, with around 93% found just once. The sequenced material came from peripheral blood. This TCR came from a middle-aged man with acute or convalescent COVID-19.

CDR3 sequence: CASSDPVQPQHF. The CDR3 region has the DNA TGTGCCAGCAGTGACCCTGTCCAGCCCCAGCATTTT. V gene TRBV6-4 combines with J gene TRBJ1-5; no firm D call. This CDR3 has 12 amino acids. The germline gives CDR1 MRHNA, CDR2 SNTAGT. The V end lost 2 bases, the J end lost 7 bases, and 6 bases lay between the germline ends.